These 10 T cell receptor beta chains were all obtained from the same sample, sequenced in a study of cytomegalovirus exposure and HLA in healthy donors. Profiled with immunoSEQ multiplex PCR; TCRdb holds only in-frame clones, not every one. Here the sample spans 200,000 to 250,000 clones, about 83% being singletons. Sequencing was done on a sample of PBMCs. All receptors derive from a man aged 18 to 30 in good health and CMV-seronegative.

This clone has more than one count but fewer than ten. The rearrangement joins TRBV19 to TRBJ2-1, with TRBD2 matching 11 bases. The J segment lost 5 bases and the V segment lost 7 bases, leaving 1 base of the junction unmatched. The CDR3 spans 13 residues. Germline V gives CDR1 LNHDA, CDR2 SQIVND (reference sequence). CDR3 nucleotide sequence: TGTGCCAGTACGGGACTAGCGGACAATGAGCAGTTCTTC. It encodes CASTGLADNEQFF.

The CDR3 DNA sequence: TGTGCCTGGAGACTAGCGGGGGGGAATGAGCAGTTCTTC. Protein product: CAWRLAGGNEQFF. The V and J genes are TRBV30 and TRBJ2-1; TRBD2 matches 13 bases. After removal of 3 bases from V and 7 bases from J, the junction contained 0 bases not matched to a gene. The CDR3 has 13 amino acids. Germline V gene sequence: CDR1 GTSNPN, CDR2 SVGIG (reference sequence).

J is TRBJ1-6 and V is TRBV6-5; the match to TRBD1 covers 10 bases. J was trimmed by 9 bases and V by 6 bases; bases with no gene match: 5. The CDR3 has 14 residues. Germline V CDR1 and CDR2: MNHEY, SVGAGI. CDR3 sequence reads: CASSLGTGVSPLHF. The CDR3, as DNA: TGTGCCAGCAGCCTCGGGACAGGGGTTTCACCCCTCCACTTT.

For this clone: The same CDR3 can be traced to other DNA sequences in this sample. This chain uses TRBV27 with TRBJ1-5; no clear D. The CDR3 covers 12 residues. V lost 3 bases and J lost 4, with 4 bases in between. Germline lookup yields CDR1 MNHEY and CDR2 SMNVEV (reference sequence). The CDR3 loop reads CASSFSNQPQHF. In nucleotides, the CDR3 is TGTGCCAGCAGTTTTAGTAATCAGCCCCAGCATTTT.

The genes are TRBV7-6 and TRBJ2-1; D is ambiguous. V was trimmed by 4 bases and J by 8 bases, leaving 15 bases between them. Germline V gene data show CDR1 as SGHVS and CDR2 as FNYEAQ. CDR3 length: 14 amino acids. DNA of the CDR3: TGTGCCAGCAGCTATATAACGGATCGGGATGAGCAGTTCTTC. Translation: CASSYITDRDEQFF.

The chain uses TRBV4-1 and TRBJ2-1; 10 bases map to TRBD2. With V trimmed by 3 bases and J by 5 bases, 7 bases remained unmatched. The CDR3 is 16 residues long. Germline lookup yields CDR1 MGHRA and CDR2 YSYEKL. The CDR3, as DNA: TGCGCCAGCAGCCAGGGGAGGCTAGCGGGAGACAATGAGCAGTTCTTC. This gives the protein CASSQGRLAGDNEQFF.

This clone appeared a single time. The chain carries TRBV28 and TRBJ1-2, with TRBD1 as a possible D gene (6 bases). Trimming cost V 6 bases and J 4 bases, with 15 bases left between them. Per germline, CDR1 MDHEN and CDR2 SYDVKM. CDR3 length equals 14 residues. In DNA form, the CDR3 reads TGTGCCAGCAGAACAACCAGGGGATCCTATGGCTACACCTTC. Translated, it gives CASRTTRGSYGYTF.

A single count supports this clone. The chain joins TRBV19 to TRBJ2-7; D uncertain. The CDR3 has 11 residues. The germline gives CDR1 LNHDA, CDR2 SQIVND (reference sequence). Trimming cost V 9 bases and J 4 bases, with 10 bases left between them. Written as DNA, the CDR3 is TGTGCCAGATGGGCTGGTTACGAGCAGTACTTC. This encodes CARWAGYEQYF. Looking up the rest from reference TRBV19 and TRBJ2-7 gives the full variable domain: DGGITQSPKYLFRKEGQNVTLSCEQNLNHDAMYWYRQDPGQGLRLIYYSQIVNDFQKGDIAEGYSVSREKKESFPLTVTSAQKNPTAFYLCARWAGYEQYFGPGTRLTVT.

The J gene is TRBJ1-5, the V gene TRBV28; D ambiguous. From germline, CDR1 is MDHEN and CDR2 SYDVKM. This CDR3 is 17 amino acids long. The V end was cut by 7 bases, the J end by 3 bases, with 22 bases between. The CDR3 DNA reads TGTGCCAGCATCGATAGGTCCGGCCGGGGAATCAATCAGCCCCAGCATTTT. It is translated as CASIDRSGRGINQPQHF.

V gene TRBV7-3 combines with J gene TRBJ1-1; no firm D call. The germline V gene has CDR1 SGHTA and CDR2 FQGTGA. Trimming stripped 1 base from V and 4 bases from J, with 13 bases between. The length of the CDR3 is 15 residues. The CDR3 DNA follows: TGTGCCAGCAGCTTAATATCCGGGAGTACCACTGAAGCTTTCTTT. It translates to CASSLISGSTTEAFF.